The sequence of this TCR beta chain was determined in a study of blood T cell repertoires in COVID-19. Across the study: COVID-19 samples from acute and convalescent phases originated in the United States, Italy and Spain. PBMCs, B-cell-depleted T cells, or T cells provided the cDNA or gDNA that made up the material.

In the original analysis: Estimation of nucleated cell counts relied on the amplification of reference gene primers. TCRdb's copy holds only in-frame clones and misses some; the assay was immunoSEQ multiplex PCR. For V, J and clone size, that table is used; D and trimming come from the DNA. The data show under 300,000 clones, with 83% seen just once and approximately 5.7% held by the top ten. The V end lost 0 bases, the J end lost 3 bases, and 12 bases lay between the germline ends. In germline, CDR1 is MNHEY, CDR2 SVGAGI. This CDR3 spans 15 amino acids. The chain links TRBV6-5 to TRBJ2-7; perhaps TRBD2 as D (7 bases). What was sequenced was peripheral blood. The receptor was isolated from a human donor in a cohort sampled during active COVID-19. The DNA of the CDR3 is TGTGCCAGCAGTTACTCGGGGGGGGCAGGCTACGAGCAGTACTTC. Protein product: CASSYSGGAGYEQYF.